This T cell receptor (beta chain) is drawn from a study of cytomegalovirus exposure and HLA in healthy donors. Study overall: Most genotyped donors, approximately 77% of 350 to 500, had Caucasian-associated genetic ancestry. Whole-study findings and limits: Cytomegalovirus-associated TCR beta chains were listed, numbering roughly 150.

Trimming took 7 bases from V and 5 from J; bases not matched to a gene: 0. The CDR3 loop spans 11 amino acids. In germline, CDR1 is SQVTM, CDR2 ANQGSEA. The PCR had 60 Vbeta and 13 Jbeta primers. This table comes from immunoSEQ multiplex PCR, and its TCRdb copy is limited to in-frame clones, with some not included. The listing contains 75,000 to 90,000 clones. A note on this clone: Antigen specificity is unknown.

The chain carries TRBV29-1 and TRBJ2-1, with 9 bases matching TRBD1. Sequenced sample: PBMCs. This TCR was sampled from a woman aged 55-70 years in good health and CMV-seronegative. Here the CDR3 reads CSGTGDNEQFF. CDR3 sequence (DNA): TGCAGCGGGACAGGGGACAATGAGCAGTTCTTC.